The T cell receptor beta chain described here comes from a study of CD8 T cells in Susac syndrome. RNA in amounts of roughly 0.5 to 1 ug was reverse transcribed with random hexamers. TCRdb passed the immunoSEQ multiplex PCR reads through MiXCR, listing each CDR3 protein once. This sample has some 90,000 distinct CDR3 sequences, with approximately 92% found just once. Between the trimmed V and J ends, which lost 2 bases and 2 bases, there was a span of 7 bases. This CDR3 is 14 amino acids long. The chain joins TRBV23-1 to TRBJ2-1, with D possibly matching TRBD1 (5 bases). TRBV23-1 qualifies as an ORF whose function is uncertain. The sample comprised CD8+ T cells from PBMCs. This TCR came from a human donor in good health. The CDR3 region is CASSQPGPYNEQFF. CDR3 bases: TGCGCCAGCAGTCAACCAGGGCCCTACAATGAGCAGTTCTTC.